These 8 T cell receptor beta chains share one sample of origin, sequenced in a study of OX40 agonist ivuxolimab in advanced cancers. Library construction relied on the immunoSEQ multiplex PCR assay. Entries here come from immuneACCESS through TCRdb and include only in-frame sequences with V and J called. Some clones fail to appear in such tables; in the studies checked, an unresolved V gene covers under half of the shortfall, and the cause of the remainder is unknown. The sample contains roughly 90,000 clones, approximately 94% of them found a single time. 2% to 3% of the sample is held by the ten biggest clonotypes. The sample in question was CD4+ or CD8+ T cells sorted from blood, obtained in a trial of the OX40 agonist ivuxolimab. These receptors all come from an adult with an advanced solid tumor such as melanoma, head and neck, liver or kidney cancer.

This clone was observed a single time. The V and J genes are TRBV6-1 and TRBJ2-3; either TRBD1 or TRBD2 may supply D (5 bases each). Trimming shortened V by 3 bases and J by 10 bases, and 20 bases separated the two germline ends. Germline-derived CDR1 and CDR2 are MNHNS and SASEGT. The CDR3 covers 15 residues. The chain's CDR3 is CASSDVGTFLVAQYF. The CDR3 nucleotides are TGTGCCAGCAGTGACGTGGGGACGTTTTTGGTTGCGCAGTATTTT.

This rearrangement joins TRBV5-1 to TRBJ1-3; D is undetermined. Per the germline V gene, CDR1 is SGHRS and CDR2 is YFSETQ. This CDR3 spans 13 amino acids. The V and J ends lost 0 bases and 8 bases respectively, with 9 bases between them. The CDR3 bases are TGCGCCAGCAGCTTGGGAGCTGGGGACACCATATATTTT. It encodes CASSLGAGDTIYF.

V gene TRBV18 combines with J gene TRBJ1-4; 9 bases are shared with TRBD1. The trim removed 2 bases at V and 6 bases at J, leaving 1 base unmatched. Germline CDR1 KGHSH, CDR2 LQKENI. The CDR3 has 14 residues. The CDR3 reads CASSPGTGYEKLFF. The CDR3 region has the DNA TGTGCCAGCTCACCAGGGACAGGGTATGAAAAACTGTTTTTT. Full variable domain (outside the CDR3, taken from reference TRBV18 and TRBJ1-4): NAGVMQNPRHLVRRRGQEARLRCSPMKGHSHVYWYRQLPEEGLKFMVYLQKENIIDESGMPKERFSAEFPKEGPSILRIQQVVRGDSAAYFCASSPGTGYEKLFFGSGTQLSVL.

This chain joins TRBV11-2 and TRBJ2-1, with 10 nucleotides matching TRBD2. Trimming took 4 bases from V and 4 from J; bases not matched to a gene: 10. The CDR3 has 17 residues. The V gene's germline CDR1 is SGHAT and CDR2 FQNNGV. The CDR3 coding sequence is TGTGCCAGCAGCTCTCGGACTAGCGGACAGAGGTACAATGAGCAGTTCTTC. Its protein product is CASSSRTSGQRYNEQFF.

V gene TRBV27 combines with J gene TRBJ2-3; D tentatively reads TRBD1 or TRBD2 (5 bases each). From germline, CDR1 is MNHEY and CDR2 SMNVEV (reference sequence). The CDR3 runs 11 residues. The germline V and J ends were trimmed by 6 bases and 13 bases, with 14 bases remaining between them. CDR3 sequence: CASSRGEGEYF. CDR3 DNA sequence: TGTGCCAGCAGCCGGGGCGAAGGGGAGTATTTT.

This chain connects TRBV5-1 to TRBJ2-2, with TRBD1 matching 7 bases. The CDR3 length is 17 residues. V gave up 0 bases and J gave up 1 base; unmatched junction bases: 6. Germline loops: CDR1 SGHRS, CDR2 YFSETQ. The CDR3 sequence is CASSLGTGWGNTGELFF. In nucleotides, the CDR3 is TGCGCCAGCAGCTTGGGGACAGGATGGGGGAACACCGGGGAGCTGTTTTTT.

The V and J genes are TRBV7-3 and TRBJ2-1; D not resolved. This CDR3 is built from 13 residues. V was cut by 1 base and J by 9 bases, with 10 bases left in between. Germline V lookup: CDR1 SGHTA, CDR2 FQGTGA. The CDR3 coding sequence is TGTGCCAGCAGCTTAATAGATCCAGGTGAGCAGTTCTTC. As protein: CASSLIDPGEQFF.

The J gene is TRBJ2-1, the V gene TRBV4-1; TRBD2 matches at 8 bases. The ends lost 3 bases at V and 8 bases at J; junction bases unmatched: 18. There are 18 residues in the CDR3. From germline, CDR1 is MGHRA and CDR2 YSYEKL. The CDR3, as DNA: TGCGCCAGCAGCCATCCAGCCCAACCGGGGGGGCCTGGAGATGAGCAGTTCTTC. Residues: CASSHPAQPGGPGDEQFF.